The rows below give T cell receptor beta chains drawn from one sample of a study of blood T cells in healthy people across ages. Via MiXCR, TCRdb re-called the 5' RACE reads, giving one row per CDR3 protein. Of roughly 700,000 distinct CDR3 sequences listed, approximately 50% are singletons. The sequenced material came from blood. The receptors shown here come from a woman between 55 and 75 years old in good health. CDR3s include the opening cysteine and the closing phenylalanine or tryptophan. Fields, in order: D gene, V gene, clone size, J gene, CDR3 protein, CDR3 DNA. D genes are given only for firm matches. Not all rows give a size; the values are once, few, many and, for expanded clones, a class.

d_call: NA; v_call: TRBV10-3; clone_size: NA; j_call: TRBJ1-1; cdr3_aa: CAIREQLMNTEAFF; cdr3_nt: TGTGCCATCAGAGAACAGCTCATGAACACTGAAGCTTTCTTT
d_call: TRBD1; v_call: TRBV20-1; clone_size: NA; j_call: TRBJ1-5; cdr3_aa: CSARTGFYNQPQHF; cdr3_nt: TGCAGTGCACGGACAGGGTTTTACAATCAGCCCCAGCATTTT
d_call: NA; v_call: TRBV4-3; clone_size: NA; j_call: TRBJ2-7; cdr3_aa: CASSQGHKAREQYF; cdr3_nt: TGCGCCAGCAGCCAAGGGCACAAGGCGCGGGAGCAGTACTTC
d_call: NA; v_call: TRBV14; clone_size: NA; j_call: TRBJ1-2; cdr3_aa: CASSHGIPYGYTF; cdr3_nt: TGTGCCAGCAGCCACGGAATTCCATATGGCTACACCTTC
d_call: TRBD1; v_call: TRBV7-2; clone_size: many; j_call: TRBJ1-2; cdr3_aa: CASSLMGQGNYGYTF; cdr3_nt: TGTGCCAGCAGCTTAATGGGACAGGGTAACTATGGCTACACCTTC
d_call: NA; v_call: TRBV7-9; clone_size: NA; j_call: TRBJ2-7; cdr3_aa: CASSLGERGEGSYEQYF; cdr3_nt: TGTGCCAGCAGCTTAGGTGAACGGGGAGAGGGCTCCTACGAGCAGTACTTC
d_call: TRBD2; v_call: TRBV24-1; clone_size: NA; j_call: TRBJ2-4; cdr3_aa: CATSDPGTSSIQYF; cdr3_nt: TGTGCCACCAGTGATCCCGGGACTAGCAGCATTCAGTACTTC
d_call: NA; v_call: TRBV30; clone_size: NA; j_call: TRBJ2-1; cdr3_aa: CAWSVRRLDEQFF; cdr3_nt: TGTGCCTGGAGTGTCCGGCGTTTGGATGAGCAGTTCTTC
d_call: NA; v_call: TRBV27; clone_size: NA; j_call: TRBJ1-5; cdr3_aa: CASSLRGIYRHQPQHF; cdr3_nt: TGTGCCAGCAGTTTACGCGGGATATATCGCCATCAGCCCCAGCATTTT
d_call: TRBD2; v_call: TRBV28; clone_size: NA; j_call: TRBJ2-1; cdr3_aa: CASWPSAGAYNEQFF; cdr3_nt: TGTGCCAGCTGGCCCTCTGCGGGAGCATACAATGAGCAGTTCTTC
d_call: TRBD1; v_call: TRBV7-2; clone_size: NA; j_call: TRBJ1-2; cdr3_aa: CASSPDRGHGYTF; cdr3_nt: TGTGCCAGCAGCCCTGACAGGGGGCATGGCTACACCTTC
d_call: TRBD2; v_call: TRBV9; clone_size: few; j_call: TRBJ2-5; cdr3_aa: CASSVEGLAGAGETQYF; cdr3_nt: TGTGCCAGCAGCGTCGAGGGACTAGCGGGAGCCGGTGAGACCCAGTACTTC
d_call: TRBD2; v_call: TRBV25-1; clone_size: once; j_call: TRBJ2-3; cdr3_aa: CASSVVGGPEDTQYF; cdr3_nt: TGTGCCAGCAGTGTAGTGGGAGGGCCGGAAGATACGCAGTATTTT
d_call: NA; v_call: TRBV12-3/TRBV12-4; clone_size: NA; j_call: TRBJ2-3; cdr3_aa: CASSLSSSIDTQYF; cdr3_nt: TGTGCCAGCAGTTTAAGTTCTAGCATAGATACGCAGTATTTT
d_call: NA; v_call: TRBV28; clone_size: NA; j_call: TRBJ2-7; cdr3_aa: CASRLRWGGQGTTYEQYF; cdr3_nt: TGTGCCAGCAGACTGCGTTGGGGAGGGCAGGGGACCACCTACGAGCAGTACTTC
d_call: NA; v_call: TRBV20-1; clone_size: few; j_call: TRBJ2-7; cdr3_aa: CSVSVRDTSSYEQYF; cdr3_nt: TGCAGTGTTTCGGTCCGGGATACTAGTTCCTACGAGCAGTACTTC
d_call: NA; v_call: TRBV20-1; clone_size: NA; j_call: TRBJ1-2; cdr3_aa: CSASQGEHGYTF; cdr3_nt: TGCAGTGCGTCTCAAGGGGAACATGGCTACACCTTC